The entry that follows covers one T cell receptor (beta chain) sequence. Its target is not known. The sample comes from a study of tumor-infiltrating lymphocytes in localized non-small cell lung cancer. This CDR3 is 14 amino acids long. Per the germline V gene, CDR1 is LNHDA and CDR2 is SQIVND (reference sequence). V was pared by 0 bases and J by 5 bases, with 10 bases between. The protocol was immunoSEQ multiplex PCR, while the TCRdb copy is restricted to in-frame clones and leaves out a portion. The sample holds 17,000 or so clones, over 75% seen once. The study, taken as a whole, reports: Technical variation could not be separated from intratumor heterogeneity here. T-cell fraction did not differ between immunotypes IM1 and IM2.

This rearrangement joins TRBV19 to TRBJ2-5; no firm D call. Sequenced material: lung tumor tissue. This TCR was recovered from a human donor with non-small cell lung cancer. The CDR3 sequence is CASSIDSAYETQYF. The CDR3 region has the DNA TGTGCCAGTAGTATAGATTCAGCGTACGAGACCCAGTACTTC.